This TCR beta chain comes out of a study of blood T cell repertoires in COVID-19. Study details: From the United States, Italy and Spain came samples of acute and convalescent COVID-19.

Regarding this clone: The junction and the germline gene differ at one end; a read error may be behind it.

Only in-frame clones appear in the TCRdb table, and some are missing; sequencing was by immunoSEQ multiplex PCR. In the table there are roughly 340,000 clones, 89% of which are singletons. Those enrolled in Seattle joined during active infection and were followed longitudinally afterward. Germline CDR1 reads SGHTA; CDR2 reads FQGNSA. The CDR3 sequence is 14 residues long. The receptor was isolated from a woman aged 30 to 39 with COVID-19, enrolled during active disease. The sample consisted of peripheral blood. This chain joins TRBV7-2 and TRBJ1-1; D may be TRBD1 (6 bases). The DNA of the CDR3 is TGTGCCAGCAGCTTAGGAGGGACAAACACTGAAACTTTCTTT. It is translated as CASSLGGTNTETFF.